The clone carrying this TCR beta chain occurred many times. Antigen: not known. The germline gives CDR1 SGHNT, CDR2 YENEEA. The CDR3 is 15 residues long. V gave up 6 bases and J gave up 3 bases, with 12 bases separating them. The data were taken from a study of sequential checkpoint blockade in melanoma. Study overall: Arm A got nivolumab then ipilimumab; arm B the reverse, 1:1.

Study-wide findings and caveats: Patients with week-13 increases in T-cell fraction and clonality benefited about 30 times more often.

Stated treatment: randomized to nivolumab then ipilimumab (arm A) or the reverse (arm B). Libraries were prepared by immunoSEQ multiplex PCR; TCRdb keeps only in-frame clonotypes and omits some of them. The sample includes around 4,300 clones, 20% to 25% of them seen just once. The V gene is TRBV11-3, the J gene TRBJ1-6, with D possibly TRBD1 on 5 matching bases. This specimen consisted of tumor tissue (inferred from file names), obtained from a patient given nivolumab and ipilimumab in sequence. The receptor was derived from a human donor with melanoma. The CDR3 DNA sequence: TGTGCCAGCAGATACGACAGAGACTATAATTCACCCCTCCACTTT. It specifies CASRYDRDYNSPLHF.